These 5 T cell receptor beta chains came from one sample sequenced in a study of T cell changes during pregnancy in multiple sclerosis (dated by TCRdb to between 2018 and 2021). Library preparation employed the immunoSEQ multiplex PCR assay. TCRdb holds this immuneACCESS table with in-frame rearrangements only. Some clones are missing; in checked studies, unresolved V genes explain under half, and the rest has no known cause. Counted in this sample were about 110,000 clones; roughly 90% of them appeared once. The top ten hold less than 2% of the sample. The specimen comprised peripheral blood, sampled after pregnancy. The receptors derive from a female donor with multiple sclerosis, enrolled in a pregnancy study.

The chain recombines TRBV5-4 with TRBJ1-2; 9 bases line up with TRBD1. The CDR3 loop spans 14 amino acids. V lost 4 bases, J lost 1 base, and 2 bases stayed unmatched. CDR1 and CDR2 (germline): SGHNT, YYREEE (reference sequence). This CDR3 reads CASSRDRDNYGYTF. The CDR3 DNA reads TGTGCCAGCAGCCGGGACAGGGATAACTATGGCTACACCTTC.

This chain links TRBV11-3 with TRBJ2-3; D not resolved. V was shortened by 2 bases and J by 0 bases, with 6 bases between the two germline ends. The length of the CDR3 is 14 residues. Germline V CDR1 and CDR2: SGHNT, YENEEA. The CDR3 loop reads CASSLLTSTDTQYF. The CDR3 bases are TGTGCCAGCAGCTTACTGACTAGCACAGATACGCAGTATTTT.

The chain has TRBV5-5 and TRBJ2-7, with D possibly matching TRBD1 (6 bases). CDR3 length: 13 amino acids. Trimming took 4 bases from V and 4 from J, leaving 12 bases between them. The germline V gene has CDR1 SGHKS and CDR2 YYEKEE (reference sequence). The CDR3 protein is CASSTGQQYEQYF. DNA of the CDR3: TGTGCCAGCAGCACGGGACAACAATACGAGCAGTACTTC. The complete variable domain, with remaining parts taken from reference TRBV5-5 and TRBJ2-7, reads DAGVTQSPTHLIKTRGQQVTLRCSPISGHKSVSWYQQVLGQGPQFIFQYYEKEERGRGNFPDRFSARQFPNYSSELNVNALLLGDSALYLCASSTGQQYEQYFGPGTRLTVT.

The rearrangement links TRBV6-5 to TRBJ1-1; 8 nucleotides match TRBD1. Per germline, CDR1 MNHEY and CDR2 SVGAGI. The CDR3 is 13 residues long. J lost 6 bases, V lost 8 bases, and 8 bases had no gene match. The DNA of the CDR3 is TGTGCCAGCCGCGGACAGGGCATCCCTGAAGCTTTCTTT. Translating gives CASRGQGIPEAFF.

The chain links TRBV5-4 to TRBJ2-2, with 7 nucleotides matching TRBD1. The CDR3 has 16 residues. V dropped 0 bases and J dropped 0; count of bases not matched to a gene: 2. Germline V gives CDR1 SGHNT, CDR2 YYREEE (reference sequence). CDR3: CASSLGDRPNTGELFF. The CDR3 nucleotides are TGTGCCAGCAGCTTGGGGGACAGACCGAACACCGGGGAGCTGTTTTTT.